The T cell receptor beta chain under discussion was sequenced for a study of blood T cell repertoires in COVID-19. The length of the CDR3 is 14 residues. The germline V and J ends were trimmed by 2 bases and 3 bases, with 11 bases remaining between them. The germline gives CDR1 SGHTA, CDR2 FQGNSA. Assay used: immunoSEQ multiplex PCR; TCRdb lists only in-frame clones, some missing. The sample consists of about 370,000 clones, 80% to 90% of them appearing once. The receptor was isolated from a man between 18 and 29 years old who had recovered from COVID-19. This chain joins TRBV7-2 and TRBJ2-7; D remains ambiguous. Sequenced material: PBMCs or T cells enriched from blood (not recorded which). This CDR3 is CASSLQDSHYEQYF. DNA for the CDR3: TGTGCCAGCAGCTTACAAGACTCCCACTACGAGCAGTACTTC.